This T cell receptor beta chain was sequenced during a study of tumor-infiltrating lymphocytes in primary liver carcinoma. Study as a whole: Per sample, productive TCRbeta reads numbered roughly 3.5 to 8 million, similar across tissue types.

cDNA specific to TCR beta was made from about 550 ng of total RNA, with a constant-region primer employed for priming. Employing slightly modified ARM-PCR, three nested multiplex PCR rounds were run, and these gave rise to the TCR beta libraries. For around 11 cycles apiece, the opening two PCR rounds ran with TRBV1-TRBV30 forward primers and a C-beta reverse primer. MiXCR, applied by TCRdb to the multiplex PCR reads, yields one record per CDR3 protein. The data contain around 190,000 distinct CDR3 sequences, roughly 80% of them seen just once; the ten biggest clones take up around 18%. For each extraction, RNA and DNA were obtained together from approximately 20-30 mg of unsorted bulk tissue. Whichever tumor sample was examined, it had over 75% viable tumor cells. In germline, CDR1 is SGHAT, CDR2 FQDESV (reference sequence). This CDR3 spans 15 amino acids. Points on this clonotype: The junction does not match germline at one end; this may be a read error.

This rearrangement joins TRBV11-1 to TRBJ2-5; D gene uncertain. The sequenced sample consisted of tumor tissue from primary liver carcinoma. This TCR derives from a man aged 35-49 years with primary liver carcinoma and hepatitis B virus infection. The CDR3 spells CVSSFPVLTGETQYF. CDR3 DNA sequence: TGTGTCAGCAGCTTCCCGGTACTAACCGGGGAGACCCAGTACTTC.